This TCR beta chain comes out of a study of T cells after yellow fever vaccination. In its sample, this clonotype was seen many times. CDR1 is MNHEY and CDR2 is SVGAGI in the germline V gene. This CDR3 is 13 amino acids long. The V end lost 6 bases, the J end lost 1 base, and 9 bases lay between the germline ends. Via MiXCR, TCRdb re-called the 5' RACE reads, giving one row per CDR3 protein. The table includes over 20,000 distinct CDR3 sequences, under 7% detected once. This TCR was sampled from a man between 25 and 39 years old who received the YFV17D yellow fever vaccine. The rearrangement uses TRBV6-5 and TRBJ2-5; D is possibly TRBD1 (5 bases). Sequencing was performed on PBMCs, either bulk or a sorted T-cell subset (CD4+, CD8+, memory, or dextramer-sorted; not recorded which), taken 15 days after the yellow fever booster vaccination. This CDR3 reads CASSRRAQETQYF. CDR3 bases: TGTGCCAGCAGCCGCAGGGCCCAAGAGACCCAGTACTTC.